This TCR beta chain was profiled in a study of response to subunit inactivated influenza vaccine. This clonotype was observed a few times. No antigen is known for it. Germline V gene data show CDR1 as DFQATT and CDR2 as SNEGSKA (reference sequence). V was pared by 3 bases and J by 2 bases, with 4 bases of the junction left unmatched. The CDR3 runs 13 residues. General observations from the study: After each seasonal influenza vaccination, few new T cells are recruited, the authors suggested.

From the RT-PCR reads, TCRdb called clonotypes with MiXCR, one entry per CDR3 protein. The data hold 650,000 to 800,000 distinct CDR3 sequences, with more than 11% observed a single time. Sample: PBMCs from blood, taken approximately 15 days before vaccination. This sequence originates from a man in his fifties or sixties who received an inactivated influenza vaccine. This rearrangement joins TRBV20-1 to TRBJ2-7, with 7 bases aligning to TRBD1. CDR3 sequence reads: CSASLGTAYEQYF. CDR3 nucleotide sequence: TGCAGTGCTAGCCTCGGGACAGCCTACGAGCAGTACTTC.